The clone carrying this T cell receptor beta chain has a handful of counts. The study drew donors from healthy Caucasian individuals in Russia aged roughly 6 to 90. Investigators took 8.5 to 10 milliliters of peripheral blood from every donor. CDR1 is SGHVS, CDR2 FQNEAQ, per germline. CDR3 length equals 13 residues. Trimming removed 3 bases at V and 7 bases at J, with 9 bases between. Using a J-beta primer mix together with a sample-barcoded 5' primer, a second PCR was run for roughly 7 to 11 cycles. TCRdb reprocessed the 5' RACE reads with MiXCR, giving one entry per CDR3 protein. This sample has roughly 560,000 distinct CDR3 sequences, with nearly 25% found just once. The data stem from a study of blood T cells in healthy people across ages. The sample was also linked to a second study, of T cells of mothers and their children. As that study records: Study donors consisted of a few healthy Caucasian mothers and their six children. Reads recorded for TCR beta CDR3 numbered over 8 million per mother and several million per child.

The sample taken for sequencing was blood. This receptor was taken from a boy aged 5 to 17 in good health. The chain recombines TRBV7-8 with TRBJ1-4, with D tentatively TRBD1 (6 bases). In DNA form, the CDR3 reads TGTGCCAGCAGCTTCACAGGGAGTGAAAAACTGTTTTTT. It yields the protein CASSFTGSEKLFF.